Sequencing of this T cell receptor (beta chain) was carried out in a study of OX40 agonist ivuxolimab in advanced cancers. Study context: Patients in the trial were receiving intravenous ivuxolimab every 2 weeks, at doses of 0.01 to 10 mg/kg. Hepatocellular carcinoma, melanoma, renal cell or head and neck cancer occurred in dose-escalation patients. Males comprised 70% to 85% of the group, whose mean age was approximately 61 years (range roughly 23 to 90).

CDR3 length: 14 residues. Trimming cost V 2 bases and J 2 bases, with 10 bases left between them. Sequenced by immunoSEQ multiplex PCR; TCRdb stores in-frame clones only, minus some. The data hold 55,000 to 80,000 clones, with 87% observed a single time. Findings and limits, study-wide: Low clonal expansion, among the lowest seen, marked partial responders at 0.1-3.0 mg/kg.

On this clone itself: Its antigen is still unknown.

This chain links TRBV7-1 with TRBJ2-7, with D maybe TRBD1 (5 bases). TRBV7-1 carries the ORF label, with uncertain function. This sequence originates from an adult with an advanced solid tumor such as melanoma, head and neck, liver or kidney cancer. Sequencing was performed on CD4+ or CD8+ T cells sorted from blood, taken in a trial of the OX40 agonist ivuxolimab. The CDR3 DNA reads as TGTGCCAGCAGCTCACAGGGTAGCACCTACGAGCAGTACTTC. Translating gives CASSSQGSTYEQYF.